The source of this T cell receptor beta chain is a study of CD8 T cells in ankylosing spondylitis. Study findings and constraints: Typical of ankylosing spondylitis blood, it appeared, was a TCR beta motif of under 10 highly homologous variants. The study looked at matched synovial fluid samples from ankylosing spondylitis patients. Disease-linked clones were reported to be significantly enriched there. Earlier work had already found some motif variants in reactive arthritis synovial fluid and blood.

The V and J ends lost 0 bases and 9 bases, in that order; junction bases with no gene match: 7. The CDR3 is 15 amino acids. Germline CDR1 reads SGHKS; CDR2 reads YYEKEE (reference sequence). 5'-RACE, quantitative and with molecular barcodes, yielded the TCR beta libraries. TCRdb re-called the 5' RACE reads with MiXCR, one entry per CDR3 protein. Of approximately 340,000 distinct CDR3 sequences listed, approximately 14% are singletons. There are many counts of this clonotype. Its specificity is unknown. Sequenced sample: blood, either unsorted or a sorted T cell fraction (not recorded which). V and J are TRBV5-5 and TRBJ2-1; 9 nucleotides align to TRBD1. The TCR was taken from a male donor with ankylosing spondylitis or in good health (not recorded which). The CDR3 nucleotides read TGTGCCAGCAGCTTGGTACCGGACAGGGGAGGTGAGCAGTTCTTC. Translating it yields CASSLVPDRGGEQFF.